This T cell receptor beta chain was retrieved from a study of graft-versus-host responses after intestinal transplantation. Study at large: Recipients received multivisceral, liver-intestinal, or isolated intestinal transplants. Recipients uniformly received anti-thymocyte globulin induction, followed by tacrolimus and steroids for approximately 3 years. Study-level points and caveats: Allografts from individuals with graft-donor T cell macrochimerism displayed high graft-versus-host to host-versus-graft clonal ratios. Detection of GvH clones occurred in recipient marrow, and some had their first appearance in ileum or blood.

This clone was observed a few times. Its antigen is not known. V lost 11 bases to trimming and J lost 6 bases, with 26 bases between them. The CDR3 contains 15 residues. Germline CDR1 reads MNHEY; CDR2 reads SVGAGI. Here immunoSEQ multiplex PCR was the method, and the copy in TCRdb shows in-frame clones only, minus some. Among about 100,000 clones, roughly 87% were seen once, and the ten largest hold over 0.6%. This rearrangement joins TRBV6-5 to TRBJ2-7, with D perhaps TRBD2 (6 bases). Source: unstimulated CD4+ T cells sorted from spleen or lymph node cells, taken before transplant. The sequence came from a human donor who was the organ donor for an intestinal transplant. Here the CDR3 reads CAGAFQGLHSGEQYF. CDR3 nucleotide sequence: TGTGCCGGAGCGTTCCAGGGTCTCCATAGCGGCGAGCAGTACTTC.